These 32 T cell receptor beta chains share one sample of origin, sequenced in a study of T-cell reconstitution after alpha-beta-depleted transplantation in children. This sample's TCRbeta library carried unique molecular identifier barcodes. TCRdb recomputed calls from the PCR reads with MiXCR, one row per CDR3 protein. The sample records about 580,000 distinct CDR3 sequences, 23% being singletons. Sample: PBMCs, mostly from graft donor cells, taken 360 days after TCRalphabeta/CD19-depleted stem cell transplant. The source of these receptors is a boy younger than two who had a stem cell transplant for acute myeloid leukemia, so the T cells may come from the graft donor.

This chain links TRBV28 with TRBJ2-2, with 7 bases that match TRBD1. The CDR3 totals 15 residues. The germline CDR1 and CDR2 sequences are MDHEN and SYDVKM. The V and J ends lost 4 bases and 0 bases, in that order; junction bases with no gene match: 2. In DNA, the CDR3 is TGTGCCAGCAGTTATCAGGGGGCGAACACCGGGGAGCTGTTTTTT. This gives the protein CASSYQGANTGELFF.

V usage is TRBV4-2 and J usage is TRBJ2-5; D perhaps matches TRBD2 (6 bases). The CDR3 has 16 amino acids. From germline, CDR1 is LGHNA and CDR2 YNFKEQ. Trimming cost V 5 bases and J 5 bases, with 21 bases left between them. The CDR3 sequence is CASSIGPPFGSETQYF. CDR3 DNA: TGTGCCAGCAGCATCGGGCCCCCCTTCGGGAGTGAGACCCAGTACTTC.

This sequence joins TRBV7-6 and TRBJ2-5, with D possibly TRBD2 on 6 matching bases. Trimming cost V 2 bases and J 2 bases, with 12 bases left between them. CDR3 length: 15 amino acids. Germline-derived CDR1 and CDR2 are SGHVS and FNYEAQ. The CDR3 is CASSLSRGTQETQYF. CDR3 coding DNA: TGTGCCAGCAGCTTATCTCGTGGGACTCAAGAGACCCAGTACTTC.

This clonotype has ten or more counts. The rearrangement links TRBV18 to TRBJ2-3; 10 positions agree with TRBD2. The CDR3 extends over 17 amino acids. Per the germline V gene, CDR1 is KGHSH and CDR2 is LQKENI. The trim removed 6 bases at V and 0 bases at J, leaving 9 bases unmatched. The chain's CDR3 is CASSRIPTSGSTDTQYF. In DNA form, the CDR3 reads TGTGCCAGCTCCCGCATTCCGACTAGCGGGAGCACAGATACGCAGTATTTT.

Many counts were recorded for this clonotype. The V call is TRBV29-1, the J call TRBJ2-1, with D perhaps TRBD2 (6 bases). V lost 5 bases and J lost 0, with 17 bases in between. Germline V lookup: CDR1 SQVTM, CDR2 ANQGSEA. This CDR3 contains 16 residues. The CDR3 bases are TGCAGCGTTTTAACACCAGGGAGGTCCTCCTACAATGAGCAGTTCTTC. This codes for CSVLTPGRSSYNEQFF.

This clonotype has a handful of counts. The V gene is TRBV10-3, the J gene TRBJ2-7; 10 bases line up with TRBD1. Germline trimming cut 4 bases from V and 3 bases from J; bases unmatched to any gene: 30. Looked up from germline, CDR1 is ENHRY and CDR2 is SYGVKD. CDR3 length: 23 amino acids. The CDR3 region is CAISVGPTRVTGGSPPTFYEQYF. The CDR3 DNA follows: TGTGCCATCAGTGTGGGTCCCACGCGCGTGACAGGGGGCTCCCCACCAACTTTCTACGAGCAGTACTTC.

The chain links TRBV5-1 to TRBJ2-1; D possibly corresponds to TRBD1 (6 bases). The germline V and J ends were trimmed by 3 bases and 4 bases, with 14 bases remaining between them. CDR1 is SGHRS, CDR2 YFSETQ, per germline. The CDR3 runs 15 residues. CDR3 sequence: CASSWISDSYNEQFF. DNA for the CDR3: TGCGCCAGCAGCTGGATATCGGACAGTTACAATGAGCAGTTCTTC.

CDR3 coding DNA: TGTGCCACCAGCAGTAGGGGAAGCTATGGCTACACCTTC. Translation gives CATSSRGSYGYTF. The V call is TRBV15, the J call TRBJ1-2; weak D call: TRBD1 (5 bases). Between the trimmed V and J ends, which lost 3 bases and 4 bases, there was a span of 9 bases. Germline V gives CDR1 LNHNV, CDR2 YYDKDF (reference sequence). The CDR3 totals 13 residues.

This clonotype came up a few times. V gene TRBV9 combines with J gene TRBJ1-2; possible D gene TRBD1, 6 bases. The germline gives CDR1 SGDLS, CDR2 YYNGEE. V was trimmed by 0 bases and J by 8 bases, leaving 11 bases between them. This CDR3 has 13 amino acids. The CDR3 sequence: CASSVDNGGGYTF. For the CDR3, the DNA is TGTGCCAGCAGCGTAGATAATGGGGGCGGCTACACCTTC.

V and J are TRBV15 and TRBJ1-5; weak D call: TRBD1 (5 bases). The CDR3 has 15 residues. Trimming removed 2 bases from V and 4 bases from J, with 12 bases in between. Germline-derived CDR1 and CDR2 are LNHNV and YYDKDF (reference sequence). DNA for the CDR3: TGTGCCACCAGCAGATCTCCCGGGGGGAATCAGCCCCAGCATTTT. This codes for CATSRSPGGNQPQHF.

Many counts were recorded for this clonotype. The chain combines TRBV12-3 or TRBV12-4 with TRBJ2-7, with 10 bases matching TRBD1. The CDR3 runs to 15 residues. Trimming removed 2 bases from V and 4 bases from J; junction bases left unmatched: 5. This CDR3 is CASSLLGQGQYEQYF. CDR3 sequence (DNA): TGTGCCAGCAGTTTATTGGGACAGGGGCAGTACGAGCAGTACTTC.

This clonotype was found many times. The gene calls are TRBV24-1 and TRBJ2-5; 8 nucleotides align to TRBD2. With V trimmed by 4 bases and J by 3 bases, 3 bases remained unmatched. Per germline, CDR1 KGHDR and CDR2 SFDVKD. The CDR3 is 14 amino acids. CDR3 region: CATSDGTRKETQYF. The CDR3 DNA is TGTGCCACCAGTGACGGGACTAGGAAAGAGACCCAGTACTTC.

This clonotype was seen a single time. A clone one base away is much larger, so this may be a read error. The chain carries TRBV5-1 and TRBJ2-1; tentative D call: TRBD1 (5 bases). Trimming removed 1 base from V and 4 bases from J, with 6 bases in between. This CDR3 is built from 13 residues. Germline V gene lookup returns CDR1 SGHRS and CDR2 YFSETQ. The CDR3 bases are TGCGCCAGCAGCTTGAACAGGTACAATGAGCAGTTCTTC. Its protein is CASSLNRYNEQFF.

In this sample, this clonotype turned up many times. The rearrangement uses TRBV20-1 and TRBJ2-1; D is ambiguous. The CDR3 length is 11 residues. V lost 2 bases and J 5 bases, leaving 4 bases between the germline ends. From germline, CDR1 is DFQATT and CDR2 SNEGSKA (reference sequence). The CDR3: CSARKDNEQFF. CDR3 coding DNA: TGCAGTGCTAGAAAGGACAATGAGCAGTTCTTC.

This chain uses TRBV20-1 with TRBJ2-1, with TRBD1 matching 10 bases. The length of the CDR3 is 13 residues. V lost 3 bases and J lost 5; bases outside the gene matches: 1. The germline gives CDR1 DFQATT, CDR2 SNEGSKA (reference sequence). The CDR3 reads CSASGTGDNEQFF. Here the CDR3 DNA reads TGCAGTGCTAGCGGGACAGGGGACAATGAGCAGTTCTTC.

This clonotype came up many times. This sequence joins TRBV6-5 and TRBJ2-1; D might be TRBD2 (6 bases). V gave up 10 bases and J gave up 0 bases, with 13 bases separating them. Germline CDR1 is MNHEY and CDR2 is SVGAGI. This CDR3 is 14 amino acids long. Here the CDR3 DNA reads TGTGCCACCATCGGGGGTAGCTCCTACAATGAGCAGTTCTTC. Protein product: CATIGGSSYNEQFF.

Ten or more counts support this clonotype. V gene TRBV11-3 combines with J gene TRBJ2-3; 7 bases are a match to TRBD2. Per the germline V gene, CDR1 is SGHNT and CDR2 is YENEEA. This CDR3 spans 12 amino acids. Unmatched junction bases numbered 4, after V lost 3 bases and J lost 10 bases. CDR3 amino acids: CASSLGLSAQYF. The CDR3 DNA is TGTGCCAGCAGCTTGGGACTATCCGCGCAGTATTTT.

This clonotype was detected only once. The rearrangement uses TRBV4-3 and TRBJ2-7, with D tentatively TRBD1 (5 bases). The germline V gene has CDR1 LGHNA and CDR2 YSLEER. The CDR3 contains 16 residues. V dropped 3 bases and J dropped 3 bases, with 18 bases sitting between them. This CDR3 reads CASSHDSDLLSYEQYF. As DNA, the CDR3 is TGCGCCAGCAGCCATGACAGCGACCTACTGAGCTACGAGCAGTACTTC.

This clonotype was seen repeatedly, ten times or more. The J gene is TRBJ2-3, the V gene TRBV5-1; TRBD1 matches 10 bases. After removal of 3 bases from V and 5 bases from J, the junction contained 3 bases not matched to a gene. Germline CDR1 reads SGHRS; CDR2 reads YFSETQ. The CDR3 is 14 residues long. CDR3 residues: CASSSGQGGDTQYF. Here the CDR3 DNA reads TGCGCCAGCAGCTCTGGACAGGGGGGAGATACGCAGTATTTT.

The count of this clonotype is one. V is TRBV11-2 and J is TRBJ2-1, with 9 bases that match TRBD2. The V segment lost 1 base and the J segment 9 bases; nucleotides outside the gene matches: 7. Germline V gives CDR1 SGHAT, CDR2 FQNNGV. The CDR3 runs 15 residues. As DNA, the CDR3 is TGTGCCAGCAGCTTAGGATTAGCGGGGGACGGTGAGCAGTTCTTC. As protein: CASSLGLAGDGEQFF.

This clonotype was detected only a few times. The rearrangement uses TRBV12-3 or TRBV12-4 and TRBJ2-1; 9 nucleotides agree with TRBD1. With V trimmed by 6 bases and J by 5 bases, 8 bases remained unmatched. The CDR3 contains 15 residues. CDR3 sequence reads: CASSNPGQGDNEQFF. Written as DNA, the CDR3 is TGTGCCAGCAGCAACCCGGGACAGGGCGACAATGAGCAGTTCTTC.

The chain is built from TRBV24-1 and TRBJ1-5, with D possibly matching TRBD1 (5 bases). This CDR3 comprises 14 residues. Germline values: CDR1 KGHDR, CDR2 SFDVKD. The ends were cut back, 4 bases at V and 5 bases at J, with 11 bases in the middle. The CDR3 loop is CATSDGTDYQPQHF. In nucleotides, the CDR3 is TGTGCCACCAGTGACGGGACTGACTATCAGCCCCAGCATTTT.

This clonotype was detected many times. The chain combines TRBV27 with TRBJ2-5; D is tentatively TRBD1 or TRBD2 (5 bases each). V lost 3 bases, J lost 1 base, and 12 bases lay in between. CDR3 size: 15 residues. Germline V gene sequence: CDR1 MNHEY, CDR2 SMNVEV (reference sequence). This CDR3 reads CASSFYGAGQETQYF. The DNA for the CDR3 is TGTGCCAGCAGTTTTTACGGGGCCGGCCAAGAGACCCAGTACTTC.

At least ten counts were recorded for this clonotype. V usage is TRBV5-1 and J usage is TRBJ2-3; TRBD2 matches at 11 bases. Germline V gives CDR1 SGHRS, CDR2 YFSETQ. The CDR3 consists of 17 residues. Germline trimming cut 4 bases from V and 2 bases from J; bases unmatched to any gene: 9. The CDR3, as DNA: TGCGCCAGCAGCCACGGGACTAGCGGAGACCTCACAGATACGCAGTATTTT. Protein: CASSHGTSGDLTDTQYF.

This clonotype was detected only a few times. The V call is TRBV20-1, the J call TRBJ1-2, with 9 nucleotides matching TRBD1. Germline V gene data show CDR1 as DFQATT and CDR2 as SNEGSKA (reference sequence). The CDR3 length is 17 residues. Losses at the gene ends were 3 bases for V and 2 bases for J; bases not matched to a gene: 13. CDR3 sequence: CSARKQGAEGGNYGYTF. CDR3 bases: TGCAGTGCTAGGAAACAGGGGGCGGAGGGAGGGAACTATGGCTACACCTTC.

This clonotype was found many times. The V gene is TRBV6-2 or TRBV6-3, the J gene TRBJ1-2; D gene ambiguous. Trimming took 5 bases from V and 2 from J, leaving 9 bases between them. The CDR3 is 13 residues long. Germline V gene sequence: CDR1 MNHEY, CDR2 SVGEGT. The CDR3 nucleotides read TGTGCCAGCAGTCCAGCCCGGAACTATGGCTACACCTTC. Residues: CASSPARNYGYTF.

The chain carries TRBV4-2 and TRBJ1-1; 9 positions match TRBD1. The CDR3 totals 17 residues. J was trimmed by 0 bases and V by 3 bases; bases with no gene match: 8. Germline V gene sequence: CDR1 LGHNA, CDR2 YNFKEQ. This CDR3 is CASSQVQGAYMNTEAFF. CDR3 bases: TGTGCCAGCAGCCAGGTACAGGGGGCTTACATGAACACTGAAGCTTTCTTT.

The chain couples TRBV18 to TRBJ2-5; D gene uncertain. Germline CDR1 and CDR2: KGHSH and LQKENI. The CDR3 is 13 amino acids. V was shortened by 3 bases and J by 9 bases, with 14 bases between the two germline ends. The CDR3, as DNA: TGTGCCAGCTCACCCCAAGAAATCGAGGCCCAGTACTTC. Amino acids: CASSPQEIEAQYF.

This clonotype was picked up many times. The chain combines TRBV28 with TRBJ1-1; D remains ambiguous. Trimming removed 6 bases from V and 0 bases from J, with 8 bases in between. Germline V CDR1 and CDR2: MDHEN, SYDVKM. The CDR3 extends over 13 amino acids. Here the CDR3 reads CASRERMNTEAFF. The CDR3 coding sequence is TGTGCCAGCAGGGAAAGGATGAACACTGAAGCTTTCTTT.

The V and J genes are TRBV20-1 and TRBJ1-3; a weak D match, TRBD1 (5 bases). The CDR3 is 17 amino acids. The V end was cut by 5 bases, the J end by 1 base, with 21 bases between. The V gene's germline CDR1 is DFQATT and CDR2 SNEGSKA (reference sequence). DNA of the CDR3: TGCAGTGCTTTCATAGTTGCGGGGCCGGAGTCTGGAAACACCATATATTTT. It specifies CSAFIVAGPESGNTIYF.

This clonotype was counted ten times or more. The chain is built from TRBV6-5 and TRBJ2-5; maybe TRBD2 (6 bases). From germline, CDR1 is MNHEY and CDR2 SVGAGI. V was cut by 8 bases and J by 4 bases, with 20 bases left in between. The CDR3 is made up of 15 amino acids. CDR3 region: CASLLAGRRGETQYF. In nucleotides, the CDR3 is TGTGCCAGCCTCTTAGCCGGGCGGCGGGGAGAGACCCAGTACTTC.

The chain joins TRBV18 to TRBJ2-1, with 8 bases aligning to TRBD1. V dropped 6 bases and J dropped 10; count of bases not matched to a gene: 8. Germline CDR1 and CDR2: KGHSH and LQKENI. The CDR3 consists of 13 residues. This chain's CDR3 is CASSRQGFREQFF. CDR3 in DNA: TGTGCCAGCTCGCGACAGGGGTTCAGAGAGCAGTTCTTC.